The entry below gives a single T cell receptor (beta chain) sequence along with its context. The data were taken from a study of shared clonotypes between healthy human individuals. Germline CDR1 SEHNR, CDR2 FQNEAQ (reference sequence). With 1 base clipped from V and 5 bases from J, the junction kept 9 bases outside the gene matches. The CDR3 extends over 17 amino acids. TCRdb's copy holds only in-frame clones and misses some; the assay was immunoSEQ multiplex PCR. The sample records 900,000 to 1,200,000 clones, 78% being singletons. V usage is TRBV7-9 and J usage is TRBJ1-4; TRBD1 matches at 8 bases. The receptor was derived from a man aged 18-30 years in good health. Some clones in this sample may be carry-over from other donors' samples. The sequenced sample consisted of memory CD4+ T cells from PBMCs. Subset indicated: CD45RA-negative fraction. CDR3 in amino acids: CASSLEVWDRPNEKLFF. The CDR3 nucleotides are TGTGCCAGCAGCTTAGAAGTATGGGACAGGCCCAATGAAAAACTGTTTTTT.